Each of the 5 T cell receptor beta chains below was sequenced from the same sample in a study of OX40 agonist ivuxolimab in advanced cancers. Libraries were prepared by immunoSEQ multiplex PCR; TCRdb keeps only in-frame clonotypes and omits some of them. The sample holds more than 50,000 clones, around 86% seen once. This sample comprised CD4+ or CD8+ T cells sorted from blood, obtained in a trial of the OX40 agonist ivuxolimab. Receptor source: an adult with an advanced solid tumor such as melanoma, head and neck, liver or kidney cancer.

This clone occurred a few times. The chain combines TRBV10-3 with TRBJ2-1, with 14 bases fitting TRBD2. Germline CDR1 is ENHRY and CDR2 is SYGVKD. V dropped 3 bases and J dropped 9; count of bases not matched to a gene: 7. The CDR3 has 16 residues. CDR3 nucleotides: TGTGCCATCAGTGACCCGACTAGCGGGAGGGCCGGTGAGCAGTTCTTC. It specifies CAISDPTSGRAGEQFF.

This chain uses TRBV7-8 with TRBJ2-3, with TRBD2 matching over 9 bases. V gave up 5 bases and J gave up 4 bases; unmatched junction bases: 7. CDR1 is SGHVS, CDR2 FQNEAQ, per germline. This CDR3 spans 15 amino acids. The CDR3 DNA follows: TGTGCCAGCAGCCCCGGGAGCGGGGGGCCAGATACGCAGTATTTT. Amino acid sequence: CASSPGSGGPDTQYF.

This chain connects TRBV5-4 to TRBJ2-3; 8 bases are a match to TRBD2. The ends lost 4 bases at V and 4 bases at J; junction bases unmatched: 11. This CDR3 comprises 16 residues. Per the germline V gene, CDR1 is SGHNT and CDR2 is YYREEE (reference sequence). The CDR3 DNA is TGTGCCAGCAGCGCCCGGGGGACGGGGGGGGCAGATACGCAGTATTTT. It is translated as CASSARGTGGADTQYF.

The chain links TRBV7-9 to TRBJ2-6, with 8 bases lining up with TRBD1. CDR3 length equals 15 residues. Germline CDR1 reads SEHNR; CDR2 reads FQNEAQ (reference sequence). The V gene end was trimmed by 4 bases and the J gene end by 3 bases; junction bases not matched to a gene: 2. The CDR3 loop reads CASSSGGRGANVLTF. The CDR3 nucleotides read TGTGCCAGCAGCTCAGGGGGCCGTGGGGCCAACGTCCTGACTTTC.

The V gene is TRBV29-1, the J gene TRBJ1-5; 8 bases are shared with TRBD1. CDR1 is SQVTM, CDR2 ANQGSEA, per germline. V was pared by 3 bases and J by 13 bases, with 8 bases of the junction left unmatched. The CDR3 length is 12 residues. The CDR3: CSVDQGAGTQHF. For the CDR3, the DNA is TGCAGCGTTGACCAGGGGGCTGGAACTCAGCATTTT.